This T cell receptor beta chain was recorded in a study of T cell responses to AZD1222 COVID-19 vaccine. Study-level points and caveats: Donors skewed white British and female; clonal diversity was possibly underestimated. Recipients of two AZD1222 doses showed rising Spike-specific TCR breadth and depth.

This table comes from immunoSEQ multiplex PCR, and its TCRdb copy is limited to in-frame clones, with some not included. Among 65,000 to 95,000 clones listed, roughly 85% were seen once. As for this clone: The target antigen is unknown.

The sequencing here drew on peripheral blood, taken 28 days after the second AZD1222 dose. This sequence was found in an adult who received the AZD1222 COVID-19 vaccine.

The CDR3 DNA reads TGCGCCAGCAGTCAGTACCCGGGGACAGGGACCACTGAAGCTTTCTTT. It yields the protein CASSQYPGTGTTEAFF. The chain couples TRBV5-1 to TRBJ1-1; 9 bases match TRBD1. Unmatched junction bases numbered 12, after V lost 5 bases and J lost 4 bases. Germline V lookup: CDR1 SGHRS, CDR2 YFSETQ. The CDR3 runs to 16 residues.